Listed here are 6 T cell receptor beta chains from one sample, sequenced in a study of T-cell reconstitution after alpha-beta-depleted transplantation in children. Preparation of the TCRbeta library was carried out with unique molecular identifiers. Each CDR3 protein is one row after TCRdb ran MiXCR on the PCR reads. The top ten hold roughly 6% of the sample, which has approximately 400,000 distinct CDR3 sequences, about 11% seen once. The specimen comprised PBMCs from the stem cell graft donor, sampled from the stem cell graft. These receptor sequences come from a human donor who donated a stem cell graft to a child with acute myeloid leukemia.

CDR3 residues: CSALGPAPGLNEKLFF. CDR3 coding DNA: TGCAGTGCCCTCGGTCCGGCCCCGGGTCTGAATGAAAAACTGTTTTTT. The chain joins TRBV20-1 to TRBJ1-4, with D unresolved. Trimming took off 6 bases at V and 5 bases at J, with 22 bases between the two ends. CDR1 and CDR2 from the germline V gene are DFQATT and SNEGSKA (reference sequence). The CDR3 runs to 16 residues.

This clonotype was counted a single time. This sequence joins TRBV6-1 and TRBJ2-7; 7 bases fit TRBD1. This CDR3 has 14 residues. CDR1 MNHNS and CDR2 SASEGT come from the germline V gene. V gave up 6 bases and J gave up 0 bases; unmatched junction bases: 5. The CDR3 bases are TGTGCCAGCAGCCCCGACAGGGCCTCCTACGAGCAGTACGTC. Its translation is CASSPDRASYEQYV.

Only a few counts were recorded for this clonotype. The rearrangement links TRBV5-6 to TRBJ1-5; D gene unclear. Germline assignment: CDR1 SGHDT and CDR2 YYEEEE. The V end was cut by 3 bases, the J end by 7 bases, with 8 bases between. CDR3 length: 12 amino acids. The CDR3 DNA is TGTGCCAGCAGCTCCGCATACCAGCCCCAGCATTTT. It is translated as CASSSAYQPQHF.

This clonotype was observed a handful of times. J is TRBJ1-1 and V is TRBV6-2 or TRBV6-3; no clear D gene. Per germline, CDR1 MNHEY and CDR2 SVGEGT. There are 14 residues in the CDR3. The ends were cut back, 6 bases at V and 4 bases at J, with 15 bases in the middle. CDR3 in DNA: TGTGCCAGCAGGCTAATGACGGGCGGCACTGAAGCTTTCTTT. Protein product: CASRLMTGGTEAFF.

This clonotype appeared a few times. V is TRBV4-1 and J is TRBJ2-1; 7 bases are shared with TRBD2. CDR1 and CDR2 (germline): MGHRA, YSYEKL. The CDR3 extends over 12 amino acids. Trimming at V came to 3 bases and at J to 8 bases, leaving 1 base not matched to a gene. In DNA, the CDR3 is TGCGCCAGCAGCCATCTAGCGGATGAGCAGTTCTTC. As protein: CASSHLADEQFF.

This clonotype was seen a handful of times. The DNA for the CDR3 is TGCAGTACAAATCCGGGGACTTTTTGGACTGAGCAGTTCTTC. This codes for CSTNPGTFWTEQFF. The chain uses TRBV20-1 and TRBJ2-1, with D perhaps TRBD2 (6 bases). Germline V gives CDR1 DFQATT, CDR2 SNEGSKA (reference sequence). This CDR3 region has 14 residues. The V and J ends lost 8 bases and 9 bases respectively, with 23 bases between them.